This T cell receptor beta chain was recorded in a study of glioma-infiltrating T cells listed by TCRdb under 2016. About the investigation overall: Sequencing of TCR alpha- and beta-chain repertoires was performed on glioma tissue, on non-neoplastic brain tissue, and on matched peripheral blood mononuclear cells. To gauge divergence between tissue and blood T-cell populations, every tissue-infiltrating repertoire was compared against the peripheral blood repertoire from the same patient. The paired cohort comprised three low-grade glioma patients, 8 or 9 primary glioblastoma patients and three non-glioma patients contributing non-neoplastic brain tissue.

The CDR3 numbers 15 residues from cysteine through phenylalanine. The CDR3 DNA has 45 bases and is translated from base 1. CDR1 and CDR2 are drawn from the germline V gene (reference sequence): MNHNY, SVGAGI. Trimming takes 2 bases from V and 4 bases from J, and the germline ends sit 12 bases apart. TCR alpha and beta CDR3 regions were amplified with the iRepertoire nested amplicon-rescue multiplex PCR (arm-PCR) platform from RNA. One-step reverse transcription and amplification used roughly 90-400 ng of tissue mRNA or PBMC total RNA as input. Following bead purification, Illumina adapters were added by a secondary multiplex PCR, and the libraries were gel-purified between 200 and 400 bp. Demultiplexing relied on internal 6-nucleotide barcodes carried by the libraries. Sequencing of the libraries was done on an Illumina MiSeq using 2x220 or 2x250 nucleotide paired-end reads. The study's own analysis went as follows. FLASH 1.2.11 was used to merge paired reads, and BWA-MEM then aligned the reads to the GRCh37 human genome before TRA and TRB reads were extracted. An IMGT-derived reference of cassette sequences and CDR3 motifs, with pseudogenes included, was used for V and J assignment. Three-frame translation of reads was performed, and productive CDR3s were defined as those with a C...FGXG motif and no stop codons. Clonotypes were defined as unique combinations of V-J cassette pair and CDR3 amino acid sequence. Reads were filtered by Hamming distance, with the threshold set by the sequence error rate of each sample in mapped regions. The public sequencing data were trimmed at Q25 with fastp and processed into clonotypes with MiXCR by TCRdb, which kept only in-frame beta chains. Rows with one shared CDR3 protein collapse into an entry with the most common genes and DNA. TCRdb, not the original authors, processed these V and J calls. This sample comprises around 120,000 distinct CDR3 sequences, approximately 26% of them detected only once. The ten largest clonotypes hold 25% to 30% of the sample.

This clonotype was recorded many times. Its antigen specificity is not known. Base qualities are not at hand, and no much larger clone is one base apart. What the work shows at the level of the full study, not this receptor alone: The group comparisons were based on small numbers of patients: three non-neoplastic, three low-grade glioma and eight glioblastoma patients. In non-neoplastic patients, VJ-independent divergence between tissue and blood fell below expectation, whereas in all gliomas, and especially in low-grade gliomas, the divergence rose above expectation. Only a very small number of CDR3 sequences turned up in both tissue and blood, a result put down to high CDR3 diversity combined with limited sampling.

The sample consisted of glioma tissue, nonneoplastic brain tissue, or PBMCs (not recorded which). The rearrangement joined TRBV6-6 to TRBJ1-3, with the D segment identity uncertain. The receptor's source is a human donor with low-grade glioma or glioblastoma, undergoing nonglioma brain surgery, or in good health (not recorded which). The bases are TGTGCCAGCAGTTACGCCAGTTTTGCGGGAAACACCATATATTTT. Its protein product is CASSYASFAGNTIYF.